These 4 T cell receptor beta chains were all obtained from the same sample, sequenced in a study of cytomegalovirus exposure and HLA in healthy donors. PCR was performed using 60 Vbeta and 13 Jbeta primers. Method: immunoSEQ multiplex PCR; TCRdb's copy keeps in-frame clones and lacks some. The data contain about 160,000 clones, around 84% of them singletons. Sequenced sample: PBMCs. The receptor set was obtained from a woman in her thirties or forties in good health and CMV-seronegative.

This sequence joins TRBV5-1 and TRBJ1-2; D possibly corresponds to TRBD1 (6 bases). The ends were cut back, 5 bases at V and 5 bases at J, with 16 bases in the middle. The CDR3 runs 14 residues. The germline gives CDR1 SGHRS, CDR2 YFSETQ. Written as DNA, the CDR3 is TGCGCCAGCAGTTCACAGGGAGGGACTTATGGCTACACCTTC. This gives the protein CASSSQGGTYGYTF.

The V call is TRBV5-4, the J call TRBJ2-1, with 12 nucleotides matching TRBD2. The CDR3 consists of 16 residues. With 3 bases clipped from V and 4 bases from J, the junction kept 5 bases outside the gene matches. Germline V CDR1 and CDR2: SGHNT, YYREEE (reference sequence). As DNA, the CDR3 is TGTGCCAGCAGCTCTCTACTAGCGGGGGGATACAATGAGCAGTTCTTC. Protein: CASSSLLAGGYNEQFF.

V gene TRBV2 combines with J gene TRBJ2-3, with TRBD2 as a possible D gene (5 bases). The CDR3 has 14 amino acids. The germline gives CDR1 SNHLY, CDR2 FYNNEI. Trimming removed 8 bases at V and 0 bases at J, with 12 bases between. CDR3 amino acids: CASPDGNSTDTQYF. The CDR3 coding sequence is TGTGCCAGCCCGGACGGGAACAGCACAGATACGCAGTATTTT.

The V gene is TRBV18, the J gene TRBJ2-7; D remains ambiguous. V was trimmed by 3 bases and J by 6 bases, leaving 15 bases between them. This CDR3 is 14 amino acids long. CDR1 and CDR2 from the germline V gene are KGHSH and LQKENI. The CDR3 sequence: CASSPQPSQAEQYF. The DNA for the CDR3 is TGTGCCAGCTCACCGCAACCTTCCCAGGCCGAGCAGTACTTC.